The clone carrying this T cell receptor (beta chain) has just a few counts. Its target is not known. This entry is derived from a study of human T cells and chemical hapten exposure. Study conclusions and caveats: Compared with pre-sensitization or healthy control sets, expanded TCRs clustered more.

The time point: pre-sensitization, week 0. Documented treatment: therapeutic diphenylcyclopropenone sensitization with weekly scalp DPC. The authors' total RNA extraction used unfractionated whole blood. Germline CDR1 and CDR2: SEHNR and FQNEAQ (reference sequence). The ends were cut back, 6 bases at V and 8 bases at J, with 26 bases in the middle. This CDR3 contains 17 residues. TCRdb independently ran MiXCR on the RACE reads; one entry per CDR3 protein. The table has some 250,000 distinct CDR3 sequences, over 7.5% seen once. The sequence came from a man aged 18 to 29 with alopecia areata. Some clones in this sample may be carry-over from other donors' samples. The rearrangement links TRBV7-9 to TRBJ2-4, with D maybe TRBD2 (6 bases). The material sequenced was whole blood, taken in connection with sensitization to the hapten diphenylcyclopropenone (DPC). The CDR3 loop is CASSRKTGGPRGDIQYF. The DNA of the CDR3 is TGTGCCAGCAGTAGGAAAACAGGTGGACCCCGCGGGGACATTCAGTACTTC. The full variable domain, in which reference TRBV7-9 and TRBJ2-4 provide the parts outside the CDR3, is DTGVSQNPRHKITKRGQNVTFRCDPISEHNRLYWYRQTLGQGPEFLTYFQNEAQLEKSRLLSDRFSAERPKGSFSTLEIQRTEQGDSAMYLCASSRKTGGPRGDIQYFGAGTRLSVL.